Listed below are T cell receptor beta chains from one sample, sequenced in a study of beta chain features in type 1 diabetes. Assay: immunoSEQ multiplex PCR; the TCRdb copy retains only in-frame clones and omits some. Here the sample spans 250,000 to 300,000 clones, roughly 8% being singletons. Material: central memory CD4+ T cells from blood. The receptors come from a woman between 18 and 29 years old in good health. CDR3s include the opening cysteine and the closing phenylalanine or tryptophan.

v_gene	j_gene	CDR3aa
TRBV7-2	TRBJ2-3	CASSYTSGRADTQYF
TRBV5-1	TRBJ2-1	CASSTDGQLLAEQFF
TRBV6-5	TRBJ1-5	CASSYSGASNQPQHF
TRBV11-3	TRBJ2-1	CASSFFTEGQFF
TRBV28	TRBJ1-2	CASSLGQADYGYTF
TRBV27	TRBJ2-1	CASKQSRSYNEQFF
TRBV7-7	TRBJ2-3	CASSLPLAAADTQYF
TRBV5-1	TRBJ2-5	CASSSRQGGETQYF
TRBV6-1	TRBJ1-5	CASSVATELGLNQPQHF
TRBV27	TRBJ1-5	CASSLWGAGNQPQHF
TRBV9	TRBJ2-3	CASSASGRDQYF
TRBV5-1	TRBJ2-1	CASSVSGGSRSNEQFF
TRBV7-9	TRBJ2-5	CASSRGQVEETQYF
TRBV30	TRBJ2-3	CAWSAGYTDTQYF
TRBV28	TRBJ2-2	CASTPSRAGGTGELFF
TRBV5-1	TRBJ2-2	CASSPQGAGGELFF
TRBV19	TRBJ2-7	CASSTQLAQSYEQYF